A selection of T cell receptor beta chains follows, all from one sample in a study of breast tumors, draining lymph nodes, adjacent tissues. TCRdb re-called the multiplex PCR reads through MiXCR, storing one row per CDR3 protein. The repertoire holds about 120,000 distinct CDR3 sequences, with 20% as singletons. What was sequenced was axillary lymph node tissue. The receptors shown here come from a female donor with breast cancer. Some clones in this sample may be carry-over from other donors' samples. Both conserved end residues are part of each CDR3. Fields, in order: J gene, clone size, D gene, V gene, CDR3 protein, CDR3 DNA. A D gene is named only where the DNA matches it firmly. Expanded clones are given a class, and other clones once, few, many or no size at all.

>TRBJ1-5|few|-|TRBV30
CAWSFDSNQPQHF
TGTGCCTGGAGTTTCGACAGCAATCAGCCCCAGCATTTT
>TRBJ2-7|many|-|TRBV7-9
CASSHRGGEQYF
TGTGCCAGCAGCCACCGGGGTGGCGAGCAGTACTTC
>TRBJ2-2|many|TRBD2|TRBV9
CASSVEGTSRVNTGELFF
TGTGCCAGCAGCGTAGAGGGGACTAGCAGGGTGAACACCGGGGAGCTGTTTTTT
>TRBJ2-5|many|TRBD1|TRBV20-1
CSARAARTGEETQYF
TGCAGTGCTAGAGCAGCCCGGACAGGGGAGGAGACCCAGTACTTC
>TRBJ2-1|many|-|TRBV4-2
CASSLTTSGGVTYNEQFF
TGTGCCAGCAGCCTTACGACAAGCGGAGGAGTTACCTACAATGAGCAGTTCTTC
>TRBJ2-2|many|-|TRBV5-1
CASSLSQPSNTGELFF
TGCGCCAGCAGCTTGAGCCAGCCTTCGAACACCGGGGAGCTGTTTTTT
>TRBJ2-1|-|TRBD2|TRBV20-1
CSARDQAGGGGGYNEQFF
TGCAGTGCTAGAGATCAAGCGGGGGGGGGAGGGGGTTACAATGAGCAGTTCTTC
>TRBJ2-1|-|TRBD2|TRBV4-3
CASSQERIAGVNEQFF
TGCGCCAGCAGCCAAGAGAGGATAGCGGGAGTGAATGAGCAGTTCTTC
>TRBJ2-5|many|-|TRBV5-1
CASSAGVDETQYF
TGCGCCAGCTCGGCAGGGGTGGATGAGACCCAGTACTTC
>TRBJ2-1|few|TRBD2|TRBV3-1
CASSQTSGTSEQFF
TGTGCCAGCAGCCAGACTAGCGGGACTAGTGAGCAGTTCTTC
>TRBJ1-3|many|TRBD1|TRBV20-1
CSARDDRGGGNTIYF
TGCAGTGCTAGAGATGACAGGGGAGGAGGAAACACCATATATTTT
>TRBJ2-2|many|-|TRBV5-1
CASSLRRTGELFF
TGCGCCAGCAGCTTGAGGAGGACCGGGGAGCTGTTTTTT
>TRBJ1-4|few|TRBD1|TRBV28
CASNSQGEVGEKLFF
TGTGCCAGCAACTCTCAGGGGGAGGTCGGTGAAAAACTGTTTTTT
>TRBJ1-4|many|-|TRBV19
CASSNNEKLFF
TGTGCCAGTAGCAATAATGAAAAACTGTTTTTT
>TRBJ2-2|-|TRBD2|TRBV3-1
CASGRLAGANTGELFF
TGTGCCAGCGGCAGACTAGCGGGGGCCAACACCGGGGAGCTGTTTTTT
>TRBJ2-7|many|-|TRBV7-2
CASSLVPETYEQYF
TGTGCCAGCAGCTTAGTCCCAGAAACCTACGAGCAGTACTTC
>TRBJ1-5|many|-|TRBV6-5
CASSQTVGGGPQHF
TGTGCCAGCAGTCAGACAGTGGGAGGAGGGCCCCAGCATTTT
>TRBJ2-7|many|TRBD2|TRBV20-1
CSAPGLAGTYEQYF
TGCAGTGCACCTGGACTAGCGGGAACCTACGAGCAGTACTTC
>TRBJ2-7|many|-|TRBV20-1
CSATGTPLSAYEQYF
TGCAGTGCTACGGGGACGCCGTTGAGTGCCTACGAGCAGTACTTC
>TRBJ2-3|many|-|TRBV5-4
CASSLADYTDTQYF
TGTGCCAGCAGCTTGGCGGACTACACAGATACGCAGTATTTT
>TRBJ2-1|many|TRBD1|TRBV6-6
CASSYRQGVEQFF
TGTGCCAGCAGTTACAGACAGGGGGTTGAGCAGTTCTTC
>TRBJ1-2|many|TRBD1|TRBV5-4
CASSRGQGANYGYTF
TGTGCCAGCAGCAGGGGACAGGGGGCTAACTATGGCTACACCTTC
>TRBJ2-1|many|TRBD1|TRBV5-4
CASSLEGAFYNEQFF
TGTGCCAGCAGCTTGGAGGGGGCTTTTTACAATGAGCAGTTCTTC